The T cell receptor (beta chain) under discussion was sequenced for a study of shared clonotypes between healthy human individuals. In this sample, this clone turned up a few times. A far larger clone is a single base away, which makes a read error likely. The identical CDR3 is also encoded by other nucleotide sequences in the sample. Germline CDR1 is LGHNA and CDR2 is YNFKEQ. The CDR3 has 17 residues. Trimming took 4 bases from V and 0 from J, leaving 16 bases between them. The method was immunoSEQ multiplex PCR; TCRdb's version includes in-frame clones alone and lacks a portion of them. The sample records about 490,000 clones, 81% being singletons.

This sequence was found in a woman aged 40 to 49 in good health. Some clones in this sample may be carry-over from other donors' samples. V usage is TRBV4-2 and J usage is TRBJ1-5; D unresolved. Specimen: PBMCs. CDR3 nucleotides: TGTGCCAGCAGCCTGTCTGAGTCTCTTGGTAGCAATCAGCCCCAGCATTTT. It is translated as CASSLSESLGSNQPQHF.